A selection of T cell receptor beta chains follows, all from one sample in a study of blood T cell repertoires in COVID-19. TCRdb's table, derived via immunoSEQ multiplex PCR, lists solely in-frame clones and lacks some. The table has 200,000 to 300,000 clones, approximately 91% seen once. Sequenced input: peripheral blood. These receptors came from a person between 18 and 35 years old with COVID-19, enrolled during active disease. CDR3s include the opening cysteine and the closing phenylalanine or tryptophan. D genes are given only for firm matches.

v_gene	j_gene	d_gene	CDR3nt	CDR3aa
TRBV5-1	TRBJ1-1	TRBD1	TGCGCCAGCAGCCCGGACAGGGGGATGAACACTGAAGCTTTCTTT	CASSPDRGMNTEAFF
TRBV3-1/TRBV3-2	TRBJ2-7	TRBD2	TGTGCCAGCAGCCAAGAGGCCCCGGGACTAGCGAGCTACGAGCAGTACTTC	CASSQEAPGLASYEQYF
TRBV19	TRBJ2-2	-	TGTGCCAGTAGTATCCGGGAAACAGCGGTGGAGCTGTTTTTT	CASSIRETAVELFF
TRBV6-1	TRBJ2-7	TRBD1	TGTGCCAGCAGTGACCCGACAGGGGACTACGAGCAGTACTTC	CASSDPTGDYEQYF
TRBV27	TRBJ2-3	-	TGTGCCAGCAGTTTAGGAGGGGACGCGCAGTATTTT	CASSLGGDAQYF
TRBV4-1	TRBJ2-3	TRBD2	TGCGCCAGCAGCCAAGGGAGGACTAGCGGGTCCATGGGGACAGATACGCAGTATTTT	CASSQGRTSGSMGTDTQYF
TRBV5-4	TRBJ2-1	-	TGTGCCAGCAGCGCAGATCCCAGCGACAATGAGCAGTTCTTC	CASSADPSDNEQFF
TRBV7-9	TRBJ1-2	TRBD1	TGTGCCAGCAGCTTAGGACAGGGGGAGGACTATGGCTACACCTTC	CASSLGQGEDYGYTF
TRBV21-1	TRBJ2-5	-	TGTGCCAGCAGCAAACATGTGCAGGGGTATAGGGGCCAAGAGACCCAGTACTTC	CASSKHVQGYRGQETQYF
TRBV30	TRBJ1-5	-	TGTGCCGTGTCACAAGCGGGCAATCAGCCCCAGCATTTT	CAVSQAGNQPQHF
TRBV6-2/TRBV6-3	TRBJ1-5	-	TGTGCCAGCAACCCCCTCAGAGGGGGAGTCAATCAGCCCCAGCATTTT	CASNPLRGGVNQPQHF
TRBV4-2	TRBJ2-1	TRBD2	TGTGCCAGCAGCCAAGATCGCCTAGCGGTATACAATGAGCAGTTCTTC	CASSQDRLAVYNEQFF
TRBV6-5	TRBJ2-1	TRBD2	TGTGCCAGCAGATCACTAGCGGGAGGGCTCGGTGAGCAGTTCTTC	CASRSLAGGLGEQFF
TRBV27	TRBJ1-2	TRBD1	TGTGCCAGCAGTTTAGGGACAGGGCTTGGCTACACCTTC	CASSLGTGLGYTF
TRBV19	TRBJ2-5	TRBD1	TGTGCCAGTAGAGGTTCCGGGACAGGAACTACCCAAGAGACCCAGTACTTC	CASRGSGTGTTQETQYF
TRBV2	TRBJ1-2	-	TGTGCCAGCAGTGAAGGGGCACCAGGGTCGGGCTATGGCTACACCTTC	CASSEGAPGSGYGYTF
TRBV5-6	TRBJ1-2	TRBD1	TGTGCCAGCAGCACAGGGGAGATTGGCTACACCTTC	CASSTGEIGYTF
TRBV28	TRBJ2-3	-	TGTGCCAGCAGTTTATACGGGTCAGGAGGACGGCGGGATACGCAGTATTTT	CASSLYGSGGRRDTQYF
TRBV7-9	TRBJ2-1	TRBD2	TGTGCCAGCAGCTTAACCCTTGGACTAGCGGACCTTGAGCAGTTCTTC	CASSLTLGLADLEQFF
TRBV5-1	TRBJ2-3	-	TGCGCCAGCAGCTTGGAAAGTGCTACGGCAGATACGCAGTATTTT	CASSLESATADTQYF
TRBV5-5	TRBJ2-4	-	TGTGCCAGCAGCTCAATCGAGGGAGCCAAAAACATTCAGTACTTC	CASSSIEGAKNIQYF
TRBV7-2	TRBJ2-1	-	TGTGCCAGCAGCTTATTGGGGGCGGGAGTGTCGGATGAGCAGTTCTTC	CASSLLGAGVSDEQFF
TRBV7-9	TRBJ2-2	-	TGTGCCAGCAGCAGACTTGGGGAGCTGTTTTTT	CASSRLGELFF
TRBV4-2	TRBJ1-1	-	TGTGCCAGCAGCCAAGTCGGTTCCCCCGGGAACACTGAAGCTTTCTTT	CASSQVGSPGNTEAFF
TRBV28	TRBJ2-3	-	TGTGCCAGCAGTTTGGTGGAGAATACGCAGTATTTT	CASSLVENTQYF
TRBV3-1/TRBV3-2	TRBJ2-3	-	TGTGCCAGCAGCCAAATAACAGATACGCAGTATTTT	CASSQITDTQYF
TRBV6-2/TRBV6-3	TRBJ2-6	TRBD1	TGTGCCAGCAGTTACTCCTCCGGGACAGGGTCCGGGGCCAACGTCCTGACTTTC	CASSYSSGTGSGANVLTF
TRBV11-2	TRBJ1-1	TRBD1	TGTGCCAGCAGCATTGACAGGGGAGGCACTGAAGCTTTCTTT	CASSIDRGGTEAFF
TRBV5-1	TRBJ2-7	TRBD2	TGCGCCAGCAGCTCCAGGACTAGCGGGCCTACCTACGAGCAGTACTTC	CASSSRTSGPTYEQYF
TRBV11-2	TRBJ1-1	TRBD1	TGTGCCAGCAGCTTGGGACAGATGGCTGAAGCTTTCTTT	CASSLGQMAEAFF
TRBV24-1	TRBJ1-2	TRBD1	TGTGCCACCAGTGAAAGGACAGGGTCCAATGGCTACACCTTC	CATSERTGSNGYTF
TRBV28	TRBJ1-5	-	TGTGCCAGCACGGGGGAGAATCAGCCCCAGCATTTT	CASTGENQPQHF
TRBV6-2/TRBV6-3	TRBJ2-1	-	TGTGCCAGCAGTCCCGGGATAAGAGTGAATGAGCAGTTCTTC	CASSPGIRVNEQFF
TRBV7-2	TRBJ2-1	TRBD2	TGTGCCAGCAGCTTAGGACTAGCGGGAGGCTATGAGCAGTTCTTC	CASSLGLAGGYEQFF
TRBV25-1	TRBJ2-7	-	TGTGCCAGCAGTGAATCATTAGGGGAACTGGGCTACGAGCAGTACTTC	CASSESLGELGYEQYF
TRBV27	TRBJ2-7	TRBD2	TGTGCCAGCAGTGCCAAGGGTAGCGGGAGCTCCTACGAGCAGTACTTC	CASSAKGSGSSYEQYF
TRBV6-2/TRBV6-3	TRBJ2-3	TRBD2	TGTGCCAGCAGTCACCAAAGCGGGAGGAGCACAGATACGCAGTATTTT	CASSHQSGRSTDTQYF
TRBV19	TRBJ2-2	TRBD2	TGTGCCAGTAGCAGACTAGCGGGAGGTCCCGGGGAGCTGTTTTTT	CASSRLAGGPGELFF
TRBV4-1	TRBJ2-3	TRBD2	TGCGCCAGCAGCCCACGGGCGACTAGCGGAGGAGGGGCAGATACGCAGTATTTT	CASSPRATSGGGADTQYF
TRBV10-2	TRBJ2-3	TRBD2	TGCGCCAGCATGATGACTAGCGGAACAGATACGCAGTATTTT	CASMMTSGTDTQYF